The present TCR beta chain was sequenced within a study of shared clonotypes between healthy human individuals. The material for each subset, its genomic DNA, was split evenly across several immunoSEQ plates. Sequenced by immunoSEQ multiplex PCR; TCRdb stores in-frame clones only, minus some. The sample has about a million clones, 60% to 80% seen once. Study findings and constraints: Against clonotypes common to all four donors, non-shared ones had lower generation probabilities.

Trimming left V 8 bases short and J 2 bases short, with 10 bases between. The length of the CDR3 is 13 residues. Germline values: CDR1 ENHRY, CDR2 SYGVKD. Comments on this clone: The target antigen is unknown.

The specimen sequenced was memory CD4+ T cells sorted from blood. Subset defined: CD45RA-negative fraction. The receptor's source is a man aged 18 to 30 in good health. This chain joins TRBV10-3 and TRBJ1-3, with D maybe TRBD1 (5 bases). CDR3 coding DNA: TGTGCCATCGGGGCGGTTCCTGGAAACACCATATATTTT. It specifies CAIGAVPGNTIYF.